This TCR beta chain was sequenced for a study of blood T cell repertoires in COVID-19. Study details: COVID-19 samples, acute and convalescent, were from the United States, Italy and Spain. T cells, B-cell-depleted T cells, or PBMCs provided the cDNA or gDNA that served as material.

CDR1 and CDR2 (germline): SGDLS, YYNGEE. The CDR3 sequence is 15 residues long. Trimming removed 0 bases at V and 2 bases at J, with 9 bases between. Patients of the Seattle cohort, enrolled during active infection, were followed longitudinally. In the original workflow: Quantification of nucleated cells was approximated via reference gene primer amplification. Using immunoSEQ multiplex PCR, the repertoire was profiled, and TCRdb retains in-frame clones only, with some absent. V and J calls and clone size are given by that table; D and trimming were obtained from the DNA. Of 300,000 to 350,000 clones detected, roughly nine tenths appear once; the ten largest clones hold roughly 2.9%.

Specimen: peripheral blood. The sequence came from a young woman with COVID-19, enrolled during active disease. The chain uses TRBV9 and TRBJ2-1; tentatively, D is TRBD2 (5 bases). The CDR3 coding sequence is TGTGCCAGCAGCGTAGAGGCTAGCCCCTACAATGAGCAGTTCTTC. Protein product: CASSVEASPYNEQFF.